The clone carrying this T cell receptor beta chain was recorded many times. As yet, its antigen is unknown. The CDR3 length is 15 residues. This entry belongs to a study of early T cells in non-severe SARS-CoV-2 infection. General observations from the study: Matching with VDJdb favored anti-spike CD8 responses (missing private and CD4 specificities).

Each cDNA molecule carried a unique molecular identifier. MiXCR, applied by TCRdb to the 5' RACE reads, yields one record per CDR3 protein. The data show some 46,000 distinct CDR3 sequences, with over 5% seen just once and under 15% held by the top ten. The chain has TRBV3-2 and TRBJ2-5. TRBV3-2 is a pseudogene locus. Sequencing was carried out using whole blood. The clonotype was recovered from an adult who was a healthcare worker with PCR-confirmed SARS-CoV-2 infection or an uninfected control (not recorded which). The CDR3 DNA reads TGTGCCAGCAGCCCTTACACCGAAGCCCAAGAGACCCAGTACTTC. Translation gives CASSPYTEAQETQYF.